The clone carrying this T cell receptor (beta chain) was counted between two and nine times. This entry comes from a study of T cells in Graves' hyperthyroidism and ophthalmopathy. This CDR3 has 15 residues. The ends lost 0 bases at V and 5 bases at J; junction bases unmatched: 3. Germline loops: CDR1 MNHEY, CDR2 SVGAGI. TCR beta CDR3 regions were amplified from RNA. Using the HTBI primer set, a first-round RT-PCR was run on the TCR CDR3. TCRdb re-called the multiplex PCR reads with MiXCR, one entry per CDR3 protein. The sample records 750,000 to 950,000 distinct CDR3 sequences, roughly 37% being singletons. Exclusion criteria comprised uncontrolled infection, other autoimmune disease, pregnancy or lactation. Diagnosis relied on clinical symptoms, serum thyroxine and TRAb, thyroid ultrasound and orbital computed tomography. This sample holds PBMCs from about 10 ml fresh peripheral blood.

The rearrangement uses TRBV6-5 and TRBJ2-5, with 10 positions matching TRBD1. This sequence originates from a man younger than 35 with Graves' hyperthyroidism. What was sequenced was blood. The CDR3 DNA is TGTGCCAGCAGTTACTCGACAGGGGGCTATGAGACCCAGTACTTC. It specifies CASSYSTGGYETQYF.